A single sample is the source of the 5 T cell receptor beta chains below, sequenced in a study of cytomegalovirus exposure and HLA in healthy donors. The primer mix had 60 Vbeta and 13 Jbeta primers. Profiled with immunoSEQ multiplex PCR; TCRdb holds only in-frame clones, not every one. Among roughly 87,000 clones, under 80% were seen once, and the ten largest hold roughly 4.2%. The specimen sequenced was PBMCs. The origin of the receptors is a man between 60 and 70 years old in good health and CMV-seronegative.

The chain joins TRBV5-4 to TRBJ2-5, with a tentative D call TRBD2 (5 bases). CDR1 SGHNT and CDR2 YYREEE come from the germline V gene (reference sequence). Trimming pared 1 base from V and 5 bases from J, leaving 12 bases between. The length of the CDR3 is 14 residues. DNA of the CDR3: TGTGCCAGCAGCTTGAGGCTAGCAAGGGAGACCCAGTACTTC. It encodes CASSLRLARETQYF.

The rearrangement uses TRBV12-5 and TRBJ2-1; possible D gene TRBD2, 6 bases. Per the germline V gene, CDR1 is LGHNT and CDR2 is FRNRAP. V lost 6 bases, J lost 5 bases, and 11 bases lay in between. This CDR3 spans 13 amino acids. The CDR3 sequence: CASGGDWNNEQFF. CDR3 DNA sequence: TGTGCTAGTGGAGGGGACTGGAACAATGAGCAGTTCTTC.

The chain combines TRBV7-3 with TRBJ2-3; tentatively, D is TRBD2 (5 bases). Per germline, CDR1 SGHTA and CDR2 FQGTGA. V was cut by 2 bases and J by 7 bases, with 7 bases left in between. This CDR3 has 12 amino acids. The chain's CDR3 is CASSLPGYTQYF. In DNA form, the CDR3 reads TGTGCCAGCAGCTTACCGGGGTATACGCAGTATTTT. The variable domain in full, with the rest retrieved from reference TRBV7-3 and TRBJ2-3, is GAGVSQTPSNKVTEKGKYVELRCDPISGHTALYWYRQSLGQGPEFLIYFQGTGAADDSGLPNDRFFAVRPEGSVSTLKIQRTERGDSAVYLCASSLPGYTQYFGPGTRLTVL.

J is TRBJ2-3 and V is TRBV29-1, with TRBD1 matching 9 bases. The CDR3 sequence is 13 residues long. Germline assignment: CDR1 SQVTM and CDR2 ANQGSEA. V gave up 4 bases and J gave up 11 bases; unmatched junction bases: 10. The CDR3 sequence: CSVGGTGSIRQYF. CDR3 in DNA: TGCAGCGTTGGAGGGACAGGGTCCATTCGGCAGTATTTT.

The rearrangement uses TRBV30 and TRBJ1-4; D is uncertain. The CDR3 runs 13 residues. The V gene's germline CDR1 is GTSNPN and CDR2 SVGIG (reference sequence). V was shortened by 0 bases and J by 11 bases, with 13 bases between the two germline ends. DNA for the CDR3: TGTGCCTGGAGTGTACACGGAGGAGACAAACTGTTTTTT. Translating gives CAWSVHGGDKLFF. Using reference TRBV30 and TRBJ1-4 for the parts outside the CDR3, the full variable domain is SQTIHQWPATLVQPVGSPLSLECTVEGTSNPNLYWYRQAAGRGLQLLFYSVGIGQISSEVPQNLSASRPQDRQFILSSKKLLLSDSGFYLCAWSVHGGDKLFFGSGTQLSVL.